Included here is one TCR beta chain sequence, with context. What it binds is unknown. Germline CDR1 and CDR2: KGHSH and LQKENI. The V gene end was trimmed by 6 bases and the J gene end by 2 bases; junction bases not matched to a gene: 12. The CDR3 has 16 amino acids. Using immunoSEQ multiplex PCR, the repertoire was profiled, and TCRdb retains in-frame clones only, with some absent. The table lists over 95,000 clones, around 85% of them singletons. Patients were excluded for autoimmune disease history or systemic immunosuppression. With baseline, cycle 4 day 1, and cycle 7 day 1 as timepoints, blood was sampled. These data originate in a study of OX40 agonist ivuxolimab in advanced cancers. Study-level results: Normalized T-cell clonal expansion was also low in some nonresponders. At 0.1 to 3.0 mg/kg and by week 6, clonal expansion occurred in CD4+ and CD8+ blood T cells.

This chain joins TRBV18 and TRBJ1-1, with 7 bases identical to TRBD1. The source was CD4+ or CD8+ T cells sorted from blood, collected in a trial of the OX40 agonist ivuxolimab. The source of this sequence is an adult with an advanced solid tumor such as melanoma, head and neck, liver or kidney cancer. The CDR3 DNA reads TGTGCCAGCTCCCAGGGGGGCGGATACTTCAACACTGAAGCTTTCTTT. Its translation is CASSQGGGYFNTEAFF.